Reported below is one TCR beta chain. Its antigen remains unidentified. A second PCR, run for about 6 to 11 cycles, used a sample-barcoded 5' primer plus a J-beta primer mix. Each cDNA molecule carried a tag from a template-switch adaptor that contained 12 random nucleotides. TCRdb reprocessed the 5' RACE reads with MiXCR, giving one entry per CDR3 protein. This table holds about 1,600,000 distinct CDR3 sequences, 42% found once. CDR3 length equals 16 residues. V lost 1 base and J 1 base, leaving 13 bases between the germline ends. Per germline, CDR1 LNHNV and CDR2 YYDKDF (reference sequence). The data were obtained in a study of blood T cells in healthy people across ages. Findings and limits, study-wide: A strong correlation between TCR beta diversity and naive T cell percentage was seen. The recorded TCR beta diversity per million T cells decreased in a roughly linear manner with age.

The chain recombines TRBV15 with TRBJ1-1; D perhaps matches TRBD1 (5 bases). Sequences were obtained from blood. This receptor was obtained from a woman younger than 30 in good health. DNA of the CDR3: TGTGCCACCAGCAGAGTGGGCGGCAGGGCGAACACTGAAGCTTTCTTT. Its translation is CATSRVGGRANTEAFF.